Listed below are T cell receptor beta chains from one sample, sequenced in a study of blood T cell repertoires in COVID-19. The data were produced by immunoSEQ multiplex PCR, yet TCRdb's version contains in-frame clones alone and is incomplete. This table has a few hundred thousand clones, around 84% appearing once. Sequencing used PBMCs or T cells enriched from blood (not recorded which). These TCRs come from a woman aged 45-65 years who had been exposed to COVID-19. The conserved cysteine and the conserved F or W are not part of the CDR3 here.

cdr3_length v_call cdr3_aa
13 TRBV5-1 ASSQALGGNTEAF
12 TRBV13 ASSLGAGNEKLF
11 TRBV25-1 ASSSGGRGPQH
11 TRBV6-5 ASRTGDPEKLF
11 TRBV28 ASRTGGNQPQH
14 TRBV7-2 ASTLFGRGGSETQY
13 TRBV27 ASSPRGDMRETQY
11 TRBV7-9 ASSLGGSPPQH
12 TRBV27 ASSLSKAGYEQY
11 TRBV7-9 ASSATGFYGYT
11 TRBV18 ASSRDRGTEAF
14 TRBV15 ATSTDSPRVNQPQH
13 TRBV9 ASSLRTSAGNEQF
13 TRBV5-1 ASSLTLGAEREAF
13 TRBV19 ASRSTYRTVHEQY
17 TRBV6-2/TRBV6-3 ASSYVALPWPFSPRGQY
11 TRBV2 ATRQGANYGYT
13 TRBV5-1 ASNLGGVSTDTQY
12 TRBV18 ASSLDRAAYEQY
13 TRBV19 ASSTSGISGNTIY
13 TRBV27 ASSPRAGKDTEAF
11 TRBV11-1 ASSFGGNSPLH
13 TRBV19 ASTLTGASTDTQY
13 TRBV21-1 ASSKELDRNEKLF
11 TRBV30 AWSGGGGEKLF
13 TRBV24-1 ATSDYGEGNYGYT
11 TRBV29-1 SAVGGGAGEQY
13 TRBV19 ASSGTTSSYNEQF
13 TRBV7-8 ASSWEQGTEETQY
11 TRBV19 ASSIQRDQPQH
12 TRBV29-1 SVIAGGRGDTQY
10 TRBV7-8 ASSLLEEKLF
14 TRBV29-1 SVRPKAGGVVYTQY
11 TRBV10-1 ASTRLRGEKLF
12 TRBV27 ASSLRGPNQPQH
12 TRBV10-3 AISDGGNGNTIY
14 TRBV15 ATSRTGGGSNYGYT
13 TRBV23-1 ASPHRQGQNQPQH
13 TRBV5-6 ASSLPDRDDNEQF
12 TRBV3-1/TRBV3-2 ASSQRGTGNEQY
12 TRBV25-1 ASRTGVYNSPLH
11 TRBV4-3 ASSQGHNTEAF
15 TRBV7-2 ASSSASTGVSYNEQF
13 TRBV28 ASKGTSGGSWEQF
11 TRBV3-1/TRBV3-2 ASSGGGGTEAF
13 TRBV6-6 ASSPPDRAKTEAF
14 TRBV24-1 ATSDKGQAGENTIY
9 TRBV19 VAGDDTEAF
12 TRBV25-1 ASSVDRDAYGYT
12 TRBV5-1 ASSPESLNTEAF
13 TRBV11-3 ASSSGLAGYNEQF
14 TRBV3-1/TRBV3-2 ASSQAGTTYNSPLH
14 TRBV3-1/TRBV3-2 ASSQEVGVSYNEQF
12 TRBV3-1/TRBV3-2 ASSQDPGGAEAF
9 TRBV29-1 SVRQAHEQY